This T cell receptor (beta chain) came from a study of cytomegalovirus exposure and HLA in healthy donors. Study details: Earlier results showed approximately 120 million unique TCR beta sequences derived from some 180 million T cells. Findings of the study overall: TCR beta chain V- and J-gene trimming was linked, in a later analysis, to a missense variant in DCLRE1C. A later analysis found TCR association rates differed by HLA locus, highest for DRB1 and lowest for HLA-C.

About this clone itself: Its matching antigen is unknown.

This CDR3 has 13 amino acids. V lost 6 bases and J lost 0, with 6 bases in between. CDR1 is MDHEN and CDR2 is SYDVKM in the germline V gene. Researchers ran the PCR with 60 Vbeta and 13 Jbeta primers. Profiled with immunoSEQ multiplex PCR; TCRdb holds only in-frame clones, not every one. The sample includes 130,000 to 150,000 clones, roughly three quarters of them seen just once. V gene TRBV28 combines with J gene TRBJ1-5; no clear D gene. The TCR originated in a woman in her fifties or sixties in good health and CMV-seronegative. What was sequenced was PBMCs. CDR3 DNA: TGTGCCAGCAGGCTCTATAGCAATCAGCCCCAGCATTTT. Translation gives CASRLYSNQPQHF.